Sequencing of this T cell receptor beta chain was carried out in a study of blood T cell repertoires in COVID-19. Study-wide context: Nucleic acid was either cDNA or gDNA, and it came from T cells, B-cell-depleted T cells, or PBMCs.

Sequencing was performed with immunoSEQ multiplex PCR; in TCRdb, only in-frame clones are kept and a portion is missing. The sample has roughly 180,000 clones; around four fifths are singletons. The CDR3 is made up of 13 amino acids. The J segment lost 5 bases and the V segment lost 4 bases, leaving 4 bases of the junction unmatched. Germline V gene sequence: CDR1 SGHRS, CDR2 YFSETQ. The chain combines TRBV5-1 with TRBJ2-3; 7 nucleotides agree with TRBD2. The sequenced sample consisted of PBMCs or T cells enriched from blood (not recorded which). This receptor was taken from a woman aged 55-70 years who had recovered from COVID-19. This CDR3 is CASSAGAEDTQYF. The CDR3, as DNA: TGCGCCAGCAGCGCGGGAGCGGAAGATACGCAGTATTTT.